The rows below give T cell receptor beta chains drawn from one sample of a study of CD8 T cells in cerebrospinal fluid in Alzheimer's disease. TCRdb re-called the 10x single-cell sequencing reads and shows each CDR3 protein once, DNA omitted. The sample table sets out about 1,000 distinct CDR3 sequences. Sequences were obtained from cerebrospinal fluid. The source is a human donor in good health. Both conserved end residues are part of each CDR3. A clone size is listed for some rows: how often the clone was seen (once, few, many), or a class if it is expanded.

medium-sized	TRBJ1-1	TRBV7-9	CASSFARGGREAFF
medium-sized	TRBJ1-5	TRBV19	CASSPWTGPSPYQPQHF
large	TRBJ2-3	TRBV7-3	CASSLGGTQYF
medium-sized	TRBJ2-6	TRBV27	CASTGGSGANVLTF
NA	TRBJ2-7	TRBV12-5	CATLPGQGTPYEQYF
NA	TRBJ2-5	TRBV19	CASSLQETQYF
medium-sized	TRBJ2-1	TRBV6-1	CASSVTYSYNEQFF
medium-sized	TRBJ1-2	TRBV9	CASSPGTGNYGYTF
medium-sized	TRBJ2-1	TRBV6-1	CASTLDRADNEQFF
medium-sized	TRBJ1-2	TRBV6-5	CASSRRGQANYGYTF
medium-sized	TRBJ1-1	TRBV11-3	CATGSGLGNTEAFF
medium-sized	TRBJ1-5	TRBV6-1	CASSERSLWNQPQHF
medium-sized	TRBJ2-5	TRBV9	CASSVGLGQETQYF
NA	TRBJ2-2	TRBV12-3/TRBV12-4	CASRRQDTGELFF
medium-sized	TRBJ1-1	TRBV12-3/TRBV12-4	CASSWDNNTEAFF
medium-sized	TRBJ2-7	TRBV20-1	CSARASGNDASYEQYF
large	TRBJ2-7	TRBV20-1	CSAGTEALYEQYF
medium-sized	TRBJ1-2	TRBV28	CASSRTANYGYTF
large	TRBJ2-5	TRBV28	CASTSPVGGTQYF
medium-sized	TRBJ2-3	TRBV11-3	CASSLDSDTQYF
hyperexpanded	TRBJ2-5	TRBV7-8	CASSHPVRERETQYF
NA	TRBJ1-2	TRBV6-5	CASSYSTAGSGYTF
medium-sized	TRBJ2-3	TRBV29-1	CSVEVLAGRTDTQYF
medium-sized	TRBJ1-1	TRBV5-1	CASSPRMNTEAFF
medium-sized	TRBJ2-7	TRBV4-3	CASSPGRGYEQYF
NA	TRBJ1-2	TRBV6-1	CASRGRTDYGYTF
medium-sized	TRBJ2-7	TRBV19	CASRRAGASGEQYF
medium-sized	TRBJ2-2	TRBV6-1	CASSEGLAGAPGELFF
medium-sized	TRBJ2-7	TRBV4-3	CASSQAWTGGASYEQYF
large	TRBJ2-1	TRBV4-3	CASSQDRGSYNEQFF
medium-sized	TRBJ2-3	TRBV6-6	CASAKRGSDTDTQYF
medium-sized	TRBJ1-1	TRBV29-1	CSVESRQNTEAFF
medium-sized	TRBJ2-7	TRBV5-1	CASSLVFSYEQYF
medium-sized	TRBJ1-4	TRBV5-1	CASSLGVWDRPNEKLFF
medium-sized	TRBJ2-1	TRBV20-1	CSAPPVPSGMGSYNEQFF
medium-sized	TRBJ2-5	TRBV20-1	CSALGEETQYF
large	TRBJ2-2	TRBV27	CASSSTGYPNTGELFF
medium-sized	TRBJ2-1	TRBV20-1	CSASQTSGSTGEQFF
large	TRBJ1-4	TRBV6-6	CASSRPGTGKEKLFF
hyperexpanded	TRBJ2-1	TRBV9	CASSSRTSGTKNEQFF
medium-sized	TRBJ2-7	TRBV20-1	CSARDLVSRKQYF
large	TRBJ2-1	TRBV5-6	CASSLLRTSGRGGRNEQFF
NA	TRBJ1-1	TRBV7-3	CASSLMGNRNTEAFF
medium-sized	TRBJ2-1	TRBV19	CASSIVGTLDNEQFF
medium-sized	TRBJ1-6	TRBV20-1	CSADRGRGYNSPLHF
medium-sized	TRBJ2-7	TRBV11-3	CASSSRTGLSSYEQYF
large	TRBJ2-2	TRBV11-2	CASSFLRARRRSNTGELFF
medium-sized	TRBJ2-7	TRBV5-1	CASSPGTGQPYEQYF
medium-sized	TRBJ1-1	TRBV30	CAWSEGLVNTEAFF
medium-sized	TRBJ2-1	TRBV11-2	CASSLGIRRDNEQFF
medium-sized	TRBJ1-1	TRBV27	CASTGTGLSEAFF
medium-sized	TRBJ1-6	TRBV11-2	CASRGGGANSPLHF
medium-sized	TRBJ2-7	TRBV28	CASEGRAEQYF
large	TRBJ2-7	TRBV7-9	CASSLTTSGSYEQYF
large	TRBJ2-3	TRBV3-1	CASSHPGLAGTPTDTQYF